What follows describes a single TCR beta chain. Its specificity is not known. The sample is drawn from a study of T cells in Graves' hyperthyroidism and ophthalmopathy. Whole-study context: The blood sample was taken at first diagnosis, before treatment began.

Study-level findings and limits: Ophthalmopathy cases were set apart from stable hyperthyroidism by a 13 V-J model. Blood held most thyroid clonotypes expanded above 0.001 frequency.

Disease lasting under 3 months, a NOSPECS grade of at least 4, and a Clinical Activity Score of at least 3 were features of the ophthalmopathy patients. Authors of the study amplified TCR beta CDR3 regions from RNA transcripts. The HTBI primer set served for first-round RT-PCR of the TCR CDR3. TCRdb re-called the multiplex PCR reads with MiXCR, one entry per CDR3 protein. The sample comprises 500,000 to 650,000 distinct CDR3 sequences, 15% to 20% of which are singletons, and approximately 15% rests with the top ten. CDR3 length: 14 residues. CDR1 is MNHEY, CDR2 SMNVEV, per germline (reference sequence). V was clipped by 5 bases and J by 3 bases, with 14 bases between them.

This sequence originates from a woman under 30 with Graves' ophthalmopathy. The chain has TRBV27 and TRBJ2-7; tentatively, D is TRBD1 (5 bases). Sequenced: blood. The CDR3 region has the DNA TGTGCCAGCAGTGAATCTAGGGGATACTACGAGCAGTACTTC. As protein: CASSESRGYYEQYF.